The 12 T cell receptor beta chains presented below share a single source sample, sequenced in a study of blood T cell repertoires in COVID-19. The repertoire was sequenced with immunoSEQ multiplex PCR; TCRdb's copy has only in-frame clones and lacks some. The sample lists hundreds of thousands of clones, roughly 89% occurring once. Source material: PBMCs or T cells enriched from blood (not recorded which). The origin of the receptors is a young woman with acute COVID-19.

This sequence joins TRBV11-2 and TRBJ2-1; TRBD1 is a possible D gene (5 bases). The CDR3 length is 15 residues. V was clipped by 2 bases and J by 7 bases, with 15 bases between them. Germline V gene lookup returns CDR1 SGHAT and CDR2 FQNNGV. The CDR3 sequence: CASSLSRLKGNEQFF. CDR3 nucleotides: TGTGCCAGCAGCTTATCACGGCTCAAGGGGAATGAGCAGTTCTTC.

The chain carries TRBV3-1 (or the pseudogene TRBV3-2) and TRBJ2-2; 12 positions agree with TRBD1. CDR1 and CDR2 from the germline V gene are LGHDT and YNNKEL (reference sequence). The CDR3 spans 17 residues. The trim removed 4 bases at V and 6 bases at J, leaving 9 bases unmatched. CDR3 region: CASSPWGQGALAGELFF. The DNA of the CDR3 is TGTGCCAGCAGCCCCTGGGGACAGGGGGCTCTGGCCGGGGAGCTGTTTTTT.

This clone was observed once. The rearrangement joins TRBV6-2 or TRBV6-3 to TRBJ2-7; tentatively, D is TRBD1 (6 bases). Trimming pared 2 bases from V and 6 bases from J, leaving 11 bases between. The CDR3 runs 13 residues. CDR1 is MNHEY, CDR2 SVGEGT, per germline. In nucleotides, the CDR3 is TGTGCCAGCAGTTACCCGAACAGGGTCGAGCAGTACTTC. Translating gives CASSYPNRVEQYF.

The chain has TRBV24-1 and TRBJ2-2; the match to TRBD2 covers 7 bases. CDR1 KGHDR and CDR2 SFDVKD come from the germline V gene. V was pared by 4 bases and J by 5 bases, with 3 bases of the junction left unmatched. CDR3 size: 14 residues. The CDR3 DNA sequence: TGTGCCACCAGTGACTGGGGGGGTACCGGGGAGCTGTTTTTT. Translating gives CATSDWGGTGELFF.

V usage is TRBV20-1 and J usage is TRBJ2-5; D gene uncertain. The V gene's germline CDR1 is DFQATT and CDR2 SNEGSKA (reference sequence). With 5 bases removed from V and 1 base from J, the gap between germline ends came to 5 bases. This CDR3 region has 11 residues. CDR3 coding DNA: TGCAGTGCTCGCGGCCAAGAGACCCAGTACTTC. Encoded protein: CSARGQETQYF.

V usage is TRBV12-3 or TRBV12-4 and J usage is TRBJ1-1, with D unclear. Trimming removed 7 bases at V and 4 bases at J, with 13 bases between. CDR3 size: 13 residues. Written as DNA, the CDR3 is TGTGCCAGCACCCTACCACCGCTCACTGAAGCTTTCTTT. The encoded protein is CASTLPPLTEAFF.

CDR3 residues: CASRAGTAMNYGYTF. The CDR3 DNA reads TGCGCCAGCAGGGCCGGGACAGCTATGAACTATGGCTACACCTTC. The chain carries TRBV5-1 and TRBJ1-2; 7 bases fit TRBD1. This CDR3 spans 15 amino acids. With 5 bases clipped from V and 2 bases from J, the junction kept 9 bases outside the gene matches. Germline CDR1 and CDR2: SGHRS and YFSETQ.

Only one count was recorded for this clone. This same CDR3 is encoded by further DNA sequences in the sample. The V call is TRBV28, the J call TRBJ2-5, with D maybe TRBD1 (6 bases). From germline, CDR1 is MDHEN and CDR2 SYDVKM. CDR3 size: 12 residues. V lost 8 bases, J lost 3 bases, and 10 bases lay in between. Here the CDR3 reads CASLGGKETQYF. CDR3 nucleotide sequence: TGTGCCAGCCTAGGGGGAAAAGAGACCCAGTACTTC.

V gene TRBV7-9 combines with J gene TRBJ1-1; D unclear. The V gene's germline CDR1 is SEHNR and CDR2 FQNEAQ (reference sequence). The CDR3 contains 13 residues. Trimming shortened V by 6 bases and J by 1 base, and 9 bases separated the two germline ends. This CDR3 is CASRLHENTEAFF. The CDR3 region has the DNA TGTGCCAGCAGACTACACGAGAACACTGAAGCTTTCTTT. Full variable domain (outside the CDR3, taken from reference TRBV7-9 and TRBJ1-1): DTGVSQNPRHKITKRGQNVTFRCDPISEHNRLYWYRQTLGQGPEFLTYFQNEAQLEKSRLLSDRFSAERPKGSFSTLEIQRTEQGDSAMYLCASRLHENTEAFFGQGTRLTVV.

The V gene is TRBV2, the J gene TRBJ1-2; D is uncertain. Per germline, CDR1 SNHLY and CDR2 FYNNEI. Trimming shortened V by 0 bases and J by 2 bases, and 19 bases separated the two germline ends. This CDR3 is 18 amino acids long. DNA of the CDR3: TGTGCCAGCAGTGAAGCGCTTCGGGGTGGGGATGGAAACTATGGCTACACCTTC. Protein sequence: CASSEALRGGDGNYGYTF.

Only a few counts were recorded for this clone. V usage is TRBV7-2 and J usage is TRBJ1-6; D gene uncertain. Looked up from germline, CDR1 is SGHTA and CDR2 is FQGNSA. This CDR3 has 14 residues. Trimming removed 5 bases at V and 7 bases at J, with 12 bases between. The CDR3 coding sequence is TGTGCCAGCAGCCTATGGGCCACGAATTCACCCCTCCACTTT. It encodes CASSLWATNSPLHF.

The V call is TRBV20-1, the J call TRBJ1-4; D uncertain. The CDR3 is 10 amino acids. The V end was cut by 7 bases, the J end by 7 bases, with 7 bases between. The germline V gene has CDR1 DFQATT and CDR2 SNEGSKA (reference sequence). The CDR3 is CSVEVEKLFF. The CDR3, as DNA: TGCAGTGTGGAGGTTGAAAAACTGTTTTTT.